This is a list of T cell receptor beta chains from one sample in a study of cytomegalovirus exposure and HLA in healthy donors. Clones were sequenced by immunoSEQ multiplex PCR, and TCRdb holds only the in-frame ones, with some missing. The data contain approximately 120,000 clones, almost 90% of them singletons. Sequencing input: PBMCs. The receptors were sampled from a woman aged 18-29 years in good health and CMV-seronegative. CDR3s include the opening cysteine and the closing phenylalanine or tryptophan. D genes are given only for firm matches. Clone size is shown for a subset of rows, as once, few, many or a class of expanded clone.

j_call d_call v_call clone_size cdr3_aa cdr3_nt
TRBJ2-5 . TRBV6-5 . CASSWGGIQETQYF TGTGCCAGCAGTTGGGGCGGCATCCAAGAGACCCAGTACTTC
TRBJ2-3 TRBD2 TRBV7-2 . CASSLVGGSRTDTQYF TGTGCCAGCAGCTTAGTGGGCGGGAGTCGGACAGATACGCAGTATTTT
TRBJ1-5 . TRBV5-8 . CASSLVRTQPQHF TGTGCCAGCAGCTTGGTCAGAACCCAGCCCCAGCATTTT
TRBJ2-7 TRBD2 TRBV5-1 once CASSLGSLAGVEQYF TGCGCCAGCAGCTTGGGCTCACTAGCGGGGGTGGAGCAGTACTTC
TRBJ1-1 . TRBV7-2 once CASSLGVTGGRGAFF TGTGCCAGCAGCTTAGGTGTGACGGGGGGTCGGGGAGCTTTCTTT
TRBJ2-7 . TRBV19 . CASSTQDGPGWYEQYF TGTGCCAGTAGTACTCAGGACGGTCCGGGATGGTACGAGCAGTACTTC
TRBJ1-2 . TRBV6-1 . CASRSQGNYGYTF TGTGCCAGCAGATCACAGGGAAACTATGGCTACACCTTC
TRBJ2-2 TRBD2 TRBV18 . CASSPPAGVGTGELFF TGTGCCAGCTCACCGCCAGCGGGAGTAGGTACCGGGGAGCTGTTTTTT
TRBJ2-7 . TRBV9 few CASSVEGASYEQYF TGTGCCAGCAGCGTAGAAGGGGCCTCCTACGAGCAGTACTTC
TRBJ1-2 . TRBV6-5 once CASSYTQGHYGYTF TGTGCCAGCAGTTACACTCAGGGTCACTATGGCTACACCTTC
TRBJ2-1 . TRBV6-6 once CASRFRENEQFF TGTGCCAGCAGATTCAGGGAAAATGAGCAGTTCTTC
TRBJ2-2 TRBD1 TRBV27 . CASSVRTGFASGELFF TGTGCCAGCAGTGTCCGGACAGGGTTCGCATCCGGGGAGCTGTTTTTT
TRBJ2-1 TRBD2 TRBV19 . CASSNGLAGFHEQFF TGTGCCAGTAGTAACGGGCTAGCGGGGTTCCATGAGCAGTTCTTC
TRBJ2-5 TRBD2 TRBV18 . CASSSGLAGPSGETQYF TGTGCCAGCTCATCGGGACTAGCGGGGCCTTCGGGAGAGACCCAGTACTTC
TRBJ1-2 TRBD1 TRBV29-1 . CSVQLRDRERSYTF TGCAGCGTCCAGTTACGGGACAGGGAAAGGAGCTACACCTTC
TRBJ2-3 TRBD2 TRBV15 . CATSRGIVLAGGTDTQYF TGTGCCACCAGCAGAGGGATCGTTCTAGCGGGGGGCACAGATACGCAGTATTTT
TRBJ2-7 . TRBV11-2 . CASSLVGEQYF TGTGCCAGCAGCTTAGTCGGCGAGCAGTACTTC
TRBJ1-6 TRBD1 TRBV6-5 . CASSYVPGGSNSPLHF TGTGCCAGCAGTTACGTCCCAGGGGGTTCTAATTCACCCCTCCACTTT